One T cell receptor (beta chain) is described in this entry. In the authors' workflow: Estimation of nucleated cell counts was performed using reference gene primer amplification. Sequencing used immunoSEQ multiplex PCR; TCRdb keeps in-frame clones, though not all of them. That table furnishes V, J and clone size, whereas the DNA furnished D and trimming. The sample includes tens of thousands of clones, 70% to 90% seen only once; the top ten take under 20%. This CDR3 is built from 14 residues. Germline values: CDR1 WSHSY, CDR2 SAAADI. Deletions cut 7 bases from V and 2 bases from J, with 13 bases between. These data originate in a study of blood T cell repertoires in COVID-19. Turning to the study itself: There were acute and convalescent COVID-19 samples, and they came from the United States, Italy and Spain. The cDNA or gDNA used as material had been derived from T cells, B-cell-depleted T cells, or PBMCs.

Sequences were obtained from peripheral blood. This chain joins TRBV10-2 and TRBJ2-3, with D maybe TRBD1 (5 bases). This receptor was taken from a woman of 80 years or more with acute or convalescent COVID-19. The CDR3 is CASKPGHSTDTQYF. CDR3 coding DNA: TGCGCCAGCAAGCCCGGACATTCCACAGATACGCAGTATTTT.